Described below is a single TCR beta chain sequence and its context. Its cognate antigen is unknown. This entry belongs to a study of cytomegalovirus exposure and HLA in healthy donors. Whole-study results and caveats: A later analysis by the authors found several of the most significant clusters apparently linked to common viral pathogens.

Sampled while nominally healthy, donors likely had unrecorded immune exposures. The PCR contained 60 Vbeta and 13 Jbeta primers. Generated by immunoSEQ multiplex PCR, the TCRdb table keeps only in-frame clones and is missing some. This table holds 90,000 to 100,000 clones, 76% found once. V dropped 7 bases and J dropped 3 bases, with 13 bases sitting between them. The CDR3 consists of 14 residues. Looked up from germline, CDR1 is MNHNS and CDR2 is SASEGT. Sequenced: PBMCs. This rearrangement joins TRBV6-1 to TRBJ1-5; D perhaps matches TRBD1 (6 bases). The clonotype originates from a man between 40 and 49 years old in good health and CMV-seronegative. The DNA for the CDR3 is TGTGCCAGCAATACGGCAGGGGACAATCAGCCCCAGCATTTT. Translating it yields CASNTAGDNQPQHF.